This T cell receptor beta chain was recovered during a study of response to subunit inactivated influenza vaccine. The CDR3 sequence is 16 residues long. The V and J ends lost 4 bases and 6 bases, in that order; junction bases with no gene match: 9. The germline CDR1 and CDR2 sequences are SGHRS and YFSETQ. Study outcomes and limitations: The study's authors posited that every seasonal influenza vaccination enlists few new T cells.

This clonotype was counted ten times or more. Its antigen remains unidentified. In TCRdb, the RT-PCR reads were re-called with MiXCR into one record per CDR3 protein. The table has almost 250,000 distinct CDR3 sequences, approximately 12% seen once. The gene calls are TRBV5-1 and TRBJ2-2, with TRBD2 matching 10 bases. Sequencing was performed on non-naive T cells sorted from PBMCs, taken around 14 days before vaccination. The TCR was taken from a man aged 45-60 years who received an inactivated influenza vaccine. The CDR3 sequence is CASSKRSLAGAGELFF. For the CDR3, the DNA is TGCGCCAGCAGCAAAAGGTCCCTAGCGGGAGCCGGGGAGCTGTTTTTT.